These 19 T cell receptor beta chains were all obtained from the same sample, sequenced in a study of blood T cells in healthy people across ages. Through a sample-barcoded 5' primer and a J-beta primer mix, a second PCR was run for about 6 to 12 cycles. TCRdb itself ran the 5' RACE reads through MiXCR, one entry per CDR3 protein. The data show about 1,400,000 distinct CDR3 sequences, roughly 40% seen once. The sample consisted of blood. Every receptor here comes from a woman in her late teens or twenties in good health.

A word on this clonotype: A read error may produce the germline difference seen at one junction end. The chain links TRBV4-1 to TRBJ2-7, with 7 bases identical to TRBD1. The CDR3 is 15 residues long. Germline V gene sequence: CDR1 MGHRA, CDR2 YSYEKL. The CDR3 spells CASRQDWGTDYEQYF. CDR3 DNA sequence: TGCGCCAGCAGACAAGACTGGGGGACAGACTACGAGCAGTACTTC.

The chain combines TRBV3-1 with TRBJ2-7, with D tentatively TRBD1 or TRBD2 (6 bases each). Germline-derived CDR1 and CDR2 are LGHDT and YNNKEL (reference sequence). The CDR3 loop spans 14 amino acids. Trimming cost V 5 bases and J 9 bases, with 20 bases left between them. CDR3 bases: TGTGCCAGCAGCAGTTCTTACCCGGGGGCCGGGCAGTACTTC. It encodes CASSSSYPGAGQYF.

The chain employs TRBV9 and TRBJ2-5, with 11 bases aligning to TRBD2. Germline V gene sequence: CDR1 SGDLS, CDR2 YYNGEE. CDR3 length equals 15 residues. J lost 5 bases, V lost 0 bases, and 3 bases had no gene match. The CDR3 DNA follows: TGTGCCAGCAGCGTAGGTAGCGGGGGGGTGGAGACCCAGTACTTC. This translates into CASSVGSGGVETQYF. Full variable domain (outside the CDR3, taken from reference TRBV9 and TRBJ2-5): DSGVTQTPKHLITATGQRVTLRCSPRSGDLSVYWYQQSLDQGLQFLIQYYNGEERAKGNILERFSAQQFPDLHSELNLSSLELGDSALYFCASSVGSGGVETQYFGPGTRLLVL.

This clonotype was picked up many times. V gene TRBV25-1 combines with J gene TRBJ2-1; no clear D. The ends were cut back, 6 bases at V and 4 bases at J, with 4 bases in the middle. Germline CDR1 and CDR2: MGHDK and SYGVNS. The CDR3 contains 11 residues. This CDR3 is CASSEYNEQFF. CDR3 bases: TGTGCCAGCAGCGAGTACAATGAGCAGTTCTTC.

V is TRBV7-2 and J is TRBJ1-1, with a possible D match to TRBD1 (5 bases). The CDR3 spans 16 residues. Deletions cut 2 bases from V and 0 bases from J, with 13 bases between. Germline CDR1 reads SGHTA; CDR2 reads FQGNSA. In DNA, the CDR3 is TGTGCCAGCAGCTTACAATCCGGGGGTTTGAACACTGAAGCTTTCTTT. Its protein product is CASSLQSGGLNTEAFF.

This chain connects TRBV28 to TRBJ2-1; 10 nucleotides agree with TRBD1. Trimming removed 4 bases from V and 7 bases from J; junction bases left unmatched: 7. Per the germline V gene, CDR1 is MDHEN and CDR2 is SYDVKM. The CDR3 totals 15 residues. CDR3: CASSSPRQGANEQFF. For the CDR3, the DNA is TGTGCCAGCAGTTCTCCTAGACAGGGGGCTAATGAGCAGTTCTTC.

The chain has TRBV13 and TRBJ1-4; D gene uncertain. V was pared by 5 bases and J by 0 bases, with 7 bases between. CDR3 length: 14 amino acids. Germline lookup yields CDR1 PRHDT and CDR2 FYEKMQ (reference sequence). CDR3 amino acids: CASSHTTTNEKLFF. CDR3 nucleotide sequence: TGTGCCAGCAGCCACACAACAACTAATGAAAAACTGTTTTTT.

This clonotype was found a few times. The chain carries TRBV20-1 and TRBJ1-1, with D hard to call. Trimming pared 6 bases from V and 4 bases from J, leaving 9 bases between. The germline V gene encodes CDR1 DFQATT and CDR2 SNEGSKA (reference sequence). This CDR3 comprises 11 residues. The CDR3 DNA sequence: TGCAGTGCCAAATCCTCCACTGAAGCTTTCTTT. Its protein product is CSAKSSTEAFF.

Only a few counts were recorded for this clonotype. The chain couples TRBV12-3 or TRBV12-4 to TRBJ2-3, with D perhaps given as TRBD1 or TRBD2 (7 bases each). There are 15 residues in the CDR3. The V gene lost 6 bases and the J gene lost 4 bases, with 17 bases spanning the gap. Here the CDR3 DNA reads TGTGCCAGCAGATCCGGGGGAGGGGGCGCAGATACGCAGTATTTT. This sequence encodes CASRSGGGGADTQYF.

This clonotype occurred a few times. This chain joins TRBV4-2 and TRBJ2-7, with 12 bases fitting TRBD2. V lost 3 bases to trimming and J lost 4 bases; unmatched junction nucleotides: 7. The CDR3 totals 16 residues. In germline, CDR1 is LGHNA, CDR2 YNFKEQ. The CDR3, as DNA: TGTGCCAGCAGCCACCGAACTAGCGGGGGGACTTACGAGCAGTACTTC. It encodes CASSHRTSGGTYEQYF.

The V and J genes are TRBV5-1 and TRBJ2-1, with 11 bases matching TRBD1. V dropped 3 bases and J dropped 5; count of bases not matched to a gene: 4. The CDR3 contains 15 residues. The V gene's germline CDR1 is SGHRS and CDR2 YFSETQ. The CDR3 reads CASSWLGQGDNEQFF. In nucleotides, the CDR3 is TGCGCCAGCAGCTGGTTGGGACAGGGGGACAATGAGCAGTTCTTC.

This clonotype has only a few counts. V gene TRBV11-1 combines with J gene TRBJ2-7, with D possibly TRBD2 on 6 matching bases. The CDR3 length is 12 residues. CDR1 SGHAT and CDR2 FQDESV come from the germline V gene (reference sequence). Trimming stripped 8 bases from V and 2 bases from J, with 10 bases between. CDR3 DNA: TGTGCCAGCGGGAGGCTCACCTACGAGCAGTACTTC. This encodes CASGRLTYEQYF.

The gene calls are TRBV2 and TRBJ2-7, with TRBD2 matching 8 bases. The CDR3 consists of 13 residues. With V trimmed by 7 bases and J by 5 bases, 7 bases remained unmatched. The germline V gene has CDR1 SNHLY and CDR2 FYNNEI. The CDR3, as DNA: TGTGCCAGCACCGGGGGGGCAGGGGACGAGCAGTACTTC. As protein: CASTGGAGDEQYF.

V gene TRBV20-1 combines with J gene TRBJ2-1; 9 nucleotides align to TRBD2. Germline values: CDR1 DFQATT, CDR2 SNEGSKA (reference sequence). CDR3 size: 17 residues. V gave up 0 bases and J gave up 5 bases; unmatched junction bases: 11. This chain's CDR3 is CSARDWVGGRANNEQFF. The DNA for the CDR3 is TGCAGTGCTAGAGATTGGGTCGGCGGGAGGGCAAACAATGAGCAGTTCTTC.

The rearrangement joins TRBV6-5 to TRBJ2-7; 11 nucleotides match TRBD2. The CDR3 totals 15 residues. The trim removed 2 bases at V and 3 bases at J, leaving 3 bases unmatched. Germline V lookup: CDR1 MNHEY, CDR2 SVGAGI. The CDR3 region has the DNA TGTGCCAGCAGTTACCCCGGGACTAGCGGCTACGAGCAGTACTTC. Protein product: CASSYPGTSGYEQYF.

In its sample, this clonotype was seen a few times. The rearrangement uses TRBV3-1 and TRBJ2-3; TRBD1 matches 7 bases. V was pared by 4 bases and J by 5 bases, with 15 bases of the junction left unmatched. The CDR3 contains 17 residues. From germline, CDR1 is LGHDT and CDR2 YNNKEL (reference sequence). The CDR3 nucleotides are TGTGCCAGCAGCCTTCAGATTAAGACAGGGACCGGAGATACGCAGTATTTT. As protein: CASSLQIKTGTGDTQYF.

Of note for this clonotype: An end of the junction does not agree with germline; a read error may underlie this. The chain employs TRBV9 and TRBJ2-3, with 11 positions matching TRBD2. In germline, CDR1 is SGDLS, CDR2 YYNGEE. The CDR3 sequence is 15 residues long. Written as DNA, the CDR3 is TGTGCCAGCAGCGGTAGCGGGGGGGCCACATATACGCAGTATTTT. Translated, it gives CASSGSGGATYTQYF.

There are a few counts of this clonotype. V usage is TRBV5-1 and J usage is TRBJ1-1; a possible D gene is TRBD1 (5 bases). The germline gives CDR1 SGHRS, CDR2 YFSETQ. Trimming left V 0 bases short and J 6 bases short, with 12 bases between. The CDR3 consists of 14 residues. CDR3 amino acids: CASSLDSGSAEAFF. CDR3 DNA sequence: TGCGCCAGCAGCTTGGACTCAGGGAGCGCTGAAGCTTTCTTT.

Comments on this clonotype: The junction does not match germline at one end; this may be a read error. The genes are TRBV12-3 or TRBV12-4 and TRBJ2-3, with TRBD2 as a possible D gene (7 bases). The CDR3 is 16 amino acids. This CDR3 reads CASSRGGISSTDAQYF. The CDR3, as DNA: TGTGCCAGCAGTAGGGGGGGTATATCTAGCACAGATGCGCAGTATTTT.